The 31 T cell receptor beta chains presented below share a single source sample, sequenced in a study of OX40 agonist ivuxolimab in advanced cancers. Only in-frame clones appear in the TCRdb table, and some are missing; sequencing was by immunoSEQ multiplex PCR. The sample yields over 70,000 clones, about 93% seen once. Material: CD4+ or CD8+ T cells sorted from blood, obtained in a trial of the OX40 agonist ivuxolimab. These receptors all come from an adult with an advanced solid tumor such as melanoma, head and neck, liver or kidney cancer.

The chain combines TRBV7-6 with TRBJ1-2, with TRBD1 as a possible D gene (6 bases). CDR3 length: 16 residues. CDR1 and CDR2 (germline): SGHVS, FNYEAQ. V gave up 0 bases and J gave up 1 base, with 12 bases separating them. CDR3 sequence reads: CASSLASGTHNYGYTF. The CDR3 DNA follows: TGTGCCAGCAGCTTAGCATCCGGGACACATAACTATGGCTACACCTTC.

CDR3 region: CASSPVGGSGANVLTF. In DNA, the CDR3 is TGTGCCAGCAGCCCAGTGGGGGGCTCTGGGGCCAACGTCCTGACTTTC. The chain combines TRBV13 with TRBJ2-6; D perhaps matches TRBD2 (6 bases). From germline, CDR1 is PRHDT and CDR2 FYEKMQ (reference sequence). This CDR3 is 16 amino acids long. V was clipped by 5 bases and J by 0 bases, with 11 bases between them.

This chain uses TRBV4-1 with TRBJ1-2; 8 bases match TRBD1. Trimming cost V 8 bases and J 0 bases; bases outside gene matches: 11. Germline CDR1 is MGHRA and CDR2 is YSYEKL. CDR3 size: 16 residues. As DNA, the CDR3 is TGCGCCAGCCTCGGGACAGGAGTTAGATCTAACTATGGCTACACCTTC. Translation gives CASLGTGVRSNYGYTF.

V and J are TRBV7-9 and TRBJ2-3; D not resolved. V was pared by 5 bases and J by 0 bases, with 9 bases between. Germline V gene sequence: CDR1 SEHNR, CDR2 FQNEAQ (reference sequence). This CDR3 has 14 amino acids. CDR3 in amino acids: CASSPQRSTDTQYF. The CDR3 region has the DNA TGTGCCAGCAGCCCCCAGAGGAGCACAGATACGCAGTATTTT.

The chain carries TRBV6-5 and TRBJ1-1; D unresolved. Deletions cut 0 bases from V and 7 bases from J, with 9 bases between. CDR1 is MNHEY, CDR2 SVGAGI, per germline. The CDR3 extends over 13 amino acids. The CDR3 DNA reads TGTGCCAGCAGTTACTCAGCCCAAGGTGAAGCTTTCTTT. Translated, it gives CASSYSAQGEAFF.

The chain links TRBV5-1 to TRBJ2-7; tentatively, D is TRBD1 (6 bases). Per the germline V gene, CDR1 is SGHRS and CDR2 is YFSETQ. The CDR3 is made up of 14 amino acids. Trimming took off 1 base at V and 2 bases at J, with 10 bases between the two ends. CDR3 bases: TGCGCCAGCAGCTTGACAGGGACGACCTACGAGCAGTACTTC. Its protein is CASSLTGTTYEQYF.

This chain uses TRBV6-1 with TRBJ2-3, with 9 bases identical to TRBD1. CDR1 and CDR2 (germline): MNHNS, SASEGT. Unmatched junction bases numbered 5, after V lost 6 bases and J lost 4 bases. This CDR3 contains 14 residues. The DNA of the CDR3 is TGTGCCAGCAGGGGACAGGGCGTCCCAGATACGCAGTATTTT. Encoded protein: CASRGQGVPDTQYF.

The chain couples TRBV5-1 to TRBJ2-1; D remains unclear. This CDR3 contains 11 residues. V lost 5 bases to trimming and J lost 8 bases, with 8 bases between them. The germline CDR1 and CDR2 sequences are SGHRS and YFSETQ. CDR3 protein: CASRRGDEQFF. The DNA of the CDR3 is TGCGCCAGCAGGCGCGGTGATGAGCAGTTCTTC.

The CDR3 region has the DNA TGCGCCAGCAGCCAAGATCCCGCAGGGGCAGCCAAAAACATTCAGTACTTC. This gives the protein CASSQDPAGAAKNIQYF. The V and J genes are TRBV4-3 and TRBJ2-4, with a possible D match to TRBD1 (6 bases). V was trimmed by 0 bases and J by 0 bases, leaving 12 bases between them. The CDR3 has 17 amino acids. The germline V gene encodes CDR1 LGHNA and CDR2 YSLEER.

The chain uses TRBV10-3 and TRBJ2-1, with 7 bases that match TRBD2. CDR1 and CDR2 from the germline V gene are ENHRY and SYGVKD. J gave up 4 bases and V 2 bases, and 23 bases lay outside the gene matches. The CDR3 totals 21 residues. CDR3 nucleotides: TGTGCCATCAGTGAGCCAGTTAGACCTAGCGGTATTTTGGACGAATACAATGAGCAGTTCTTC. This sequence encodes CAISEPVRPSGILDEYNEQFF.

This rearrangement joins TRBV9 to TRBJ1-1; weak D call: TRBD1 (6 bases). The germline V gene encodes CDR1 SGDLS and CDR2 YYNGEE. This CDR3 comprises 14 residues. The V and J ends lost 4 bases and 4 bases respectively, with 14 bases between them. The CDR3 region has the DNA TGTGCCAGCAGCACCCCGGGGGCAAGCACTGAAGCTTTCTTT. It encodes CASSTPGASTEAFF.

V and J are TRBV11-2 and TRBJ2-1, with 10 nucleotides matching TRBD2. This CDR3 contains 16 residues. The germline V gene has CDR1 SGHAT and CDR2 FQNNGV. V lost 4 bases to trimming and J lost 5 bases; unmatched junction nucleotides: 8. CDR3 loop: CASSSQSGRGNNEQFF. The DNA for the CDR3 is TGTGCCAGCAGCTCCCAAAGCGGGAGGGGCAACAATGAGCAGTTCTTC.

Written as DNA, the CDR3 is TGCGCCAGCAGCCAAGATCTAGGGATGGGCGGTCAGCCCCAGCATTTT. Amino acids: CASSQDLGMGGQPQHF. The gene calls are TRBV4-3 and TRBJ1-5; D ambiguous. CDR3 length equals 16 residues. Germline V gene sequence: CDR1 LGHNA, CDR2 YSLEER. Trimming left V 0 bases short and J 6 bases short, with 15 bases between.

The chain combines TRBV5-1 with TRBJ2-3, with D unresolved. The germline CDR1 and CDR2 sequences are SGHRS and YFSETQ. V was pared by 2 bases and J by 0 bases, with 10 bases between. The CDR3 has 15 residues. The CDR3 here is CASSFKRPSTDTQYF. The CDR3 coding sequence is TGCGCCAGCAGCTTCAAGCGACCTAGCACAGATACGCAGTATTTT.

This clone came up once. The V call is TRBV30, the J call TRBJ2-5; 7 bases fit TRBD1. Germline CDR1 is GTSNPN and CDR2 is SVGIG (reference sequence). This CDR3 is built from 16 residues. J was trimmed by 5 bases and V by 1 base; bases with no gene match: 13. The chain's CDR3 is CAWSEGALYLRETQYF. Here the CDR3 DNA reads TGTGCCTGGAGTGAGGGGGCGTTATACTTGCGGGAGACCCAGTACTTC.

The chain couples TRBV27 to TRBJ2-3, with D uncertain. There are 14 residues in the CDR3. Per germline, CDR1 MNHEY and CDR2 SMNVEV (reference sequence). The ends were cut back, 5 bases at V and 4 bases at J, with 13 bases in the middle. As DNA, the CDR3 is TGTGCCAGCAGTCCGCCTAGGCCCGCAGATACGCAGTATTTT. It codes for CASSPPRPADTQYF.

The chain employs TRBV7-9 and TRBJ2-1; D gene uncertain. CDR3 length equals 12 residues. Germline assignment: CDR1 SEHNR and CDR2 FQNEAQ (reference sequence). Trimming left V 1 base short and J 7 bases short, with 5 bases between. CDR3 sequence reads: CASSLVRNEQFF. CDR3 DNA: TGTGCCAGCAGCTTAGTTAGGAATGAGCAGTTCTTC.

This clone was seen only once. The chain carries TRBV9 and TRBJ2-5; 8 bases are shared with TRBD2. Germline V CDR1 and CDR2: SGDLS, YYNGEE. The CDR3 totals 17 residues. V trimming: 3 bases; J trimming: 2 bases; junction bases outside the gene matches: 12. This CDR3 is CASSGSGLAGPQETQYF. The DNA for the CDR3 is TGTGCCAGCAGCGGTAGTGGGCTAGCGGGCCCACAAGAGACCCAGTACTTC.

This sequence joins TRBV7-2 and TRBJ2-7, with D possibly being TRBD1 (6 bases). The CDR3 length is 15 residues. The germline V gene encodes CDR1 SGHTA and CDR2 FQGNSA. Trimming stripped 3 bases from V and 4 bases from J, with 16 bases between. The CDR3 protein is CASSFETGSMYEQYF. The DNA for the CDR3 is TGTGCCAGCAGCTTCGAAACAGGGAGTATGTACGAGCAGTACTTC.

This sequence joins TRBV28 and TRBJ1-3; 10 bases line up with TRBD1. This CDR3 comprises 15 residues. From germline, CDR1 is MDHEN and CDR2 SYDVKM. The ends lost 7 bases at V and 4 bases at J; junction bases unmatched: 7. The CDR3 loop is CASTLWDRGGNTIYF. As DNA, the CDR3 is TGTGCCAGCACCCTTTGGGACAGGGGAGGAAACACCATATATTTT. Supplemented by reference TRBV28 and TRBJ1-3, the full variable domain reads DVKVTQSSRYLVKRTGEKVFLECVQDMDHENMFWYRQDPGLGLRLIYFSYDVKMKEKGDIPEGYSVSREKKERFSLILESASTNQTSMYLCASTLWDRGGNTIYFGEGSWLTVV.

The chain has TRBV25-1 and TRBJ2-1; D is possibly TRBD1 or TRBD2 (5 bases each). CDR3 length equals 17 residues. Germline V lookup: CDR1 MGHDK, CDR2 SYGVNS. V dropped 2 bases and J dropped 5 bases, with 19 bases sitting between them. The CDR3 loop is CASSESGSGIIHNEQFF. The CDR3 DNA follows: TGTGCCAGCAGTGAAAGCGGCTCAGGGATTATCCACAATGAGCAGTTCTTC.

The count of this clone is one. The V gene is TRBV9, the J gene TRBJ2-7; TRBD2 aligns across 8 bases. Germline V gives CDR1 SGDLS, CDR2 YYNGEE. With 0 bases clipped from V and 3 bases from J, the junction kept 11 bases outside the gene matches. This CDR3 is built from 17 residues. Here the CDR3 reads CASSVGAGGVGDYEQYF. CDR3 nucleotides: TGTGCCAGCAGCGTAGGAGCCGGGGGGGTAGGGGACTACGAGCAGTACTTC.

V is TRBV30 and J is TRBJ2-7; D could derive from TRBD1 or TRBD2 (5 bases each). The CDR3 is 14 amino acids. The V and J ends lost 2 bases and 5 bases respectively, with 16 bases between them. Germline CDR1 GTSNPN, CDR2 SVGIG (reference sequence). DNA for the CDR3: TGTGCCTGGAGTTGGAGATCGGGGCGGAACGAGCAGTACTTC. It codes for CAWSWRSGRNEQYF.

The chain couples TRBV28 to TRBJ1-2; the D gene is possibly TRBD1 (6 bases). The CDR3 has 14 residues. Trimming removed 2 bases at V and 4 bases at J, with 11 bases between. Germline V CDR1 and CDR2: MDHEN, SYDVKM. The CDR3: CASSLRGRSYGYTF. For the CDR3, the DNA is TGTGCCAGCAGTTTACGGGGGCGCAGCTATGGCTACACCTTC.

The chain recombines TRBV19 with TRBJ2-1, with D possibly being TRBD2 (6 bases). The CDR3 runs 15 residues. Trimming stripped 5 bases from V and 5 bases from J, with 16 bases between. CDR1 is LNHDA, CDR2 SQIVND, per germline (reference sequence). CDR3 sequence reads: CASSPSGFGNNEQFF. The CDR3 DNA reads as TGTGCCAGTAGTCCCAGCGGGTTTGGGAACAATGAGCAGTTCTTC.

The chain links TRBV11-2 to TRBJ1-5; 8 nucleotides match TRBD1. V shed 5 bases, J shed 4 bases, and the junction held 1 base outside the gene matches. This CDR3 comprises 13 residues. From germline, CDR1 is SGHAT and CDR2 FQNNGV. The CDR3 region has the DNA TGTGCCAGCAGCCGGACAGGGAATCAGCCCCAGCATTTT. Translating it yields CASSRTGNQPQHF.

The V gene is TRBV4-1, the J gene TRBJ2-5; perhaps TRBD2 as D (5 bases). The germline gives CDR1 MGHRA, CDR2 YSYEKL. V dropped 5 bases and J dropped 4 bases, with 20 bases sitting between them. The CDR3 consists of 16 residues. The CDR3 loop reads CASSARGAGLLETQYF. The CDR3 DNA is TGCGCCAGCAGCGCCCGGGGTGCAGGATTATTAGAGACCCAGTACTTC.

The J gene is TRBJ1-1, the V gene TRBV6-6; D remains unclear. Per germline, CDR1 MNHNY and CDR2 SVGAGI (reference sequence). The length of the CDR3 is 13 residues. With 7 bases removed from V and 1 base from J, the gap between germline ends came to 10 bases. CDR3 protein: CASITSWNTEAFF. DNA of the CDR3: TGTGCCAGCATCACTTCTTGGAACACTGAAGCTTTCTTT.

The CDR3 sequence: CATSGSRDRPYEQYF. Written as DNA, the CDR3 is TGTGCCACCAGCGGCTCCCGGGATCGCCCCTACGAGCAGTACTTC. V gene TRBV15 combines with J gene TRBJ2-7; possibly TRBD2 for D (5 bases). The V and J ends lost 5 bases and 2 bases respectively, with 16 bases between them. This CDR3 contains 15 residues. Germline CDR1 and CDR2: LNHNV and YYDKDF (reference sequence).

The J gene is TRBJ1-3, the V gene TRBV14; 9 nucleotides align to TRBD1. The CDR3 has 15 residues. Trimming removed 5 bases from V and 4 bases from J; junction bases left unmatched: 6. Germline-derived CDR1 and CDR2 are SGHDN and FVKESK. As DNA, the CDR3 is TGTGCCAGCAGCTCCACCGGGACAGGGGGAAACACCATATATTTT. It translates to CASSSTGTGGNTIYF.

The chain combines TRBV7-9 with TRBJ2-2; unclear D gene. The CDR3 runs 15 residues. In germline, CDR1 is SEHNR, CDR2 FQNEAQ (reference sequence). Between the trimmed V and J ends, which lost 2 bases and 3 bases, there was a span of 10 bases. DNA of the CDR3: TGTGCCAGCAGCTTACTTGGTAGGGACACCGGGGAGCTGTTTTTT. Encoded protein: CASSLLGRDTGELFF.